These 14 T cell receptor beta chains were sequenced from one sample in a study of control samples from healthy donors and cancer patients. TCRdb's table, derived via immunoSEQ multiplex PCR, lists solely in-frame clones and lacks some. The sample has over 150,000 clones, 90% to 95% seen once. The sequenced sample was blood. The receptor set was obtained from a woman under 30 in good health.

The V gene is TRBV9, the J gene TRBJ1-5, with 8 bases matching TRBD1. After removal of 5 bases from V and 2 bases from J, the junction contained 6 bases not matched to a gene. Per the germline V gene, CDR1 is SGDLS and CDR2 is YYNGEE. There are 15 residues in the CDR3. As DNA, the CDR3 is TGTGCCAGCAGGGGGGGACAGGATGGCAATCAGCCCCAGCATTTT. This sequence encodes CASRGGQDGNQPQHF. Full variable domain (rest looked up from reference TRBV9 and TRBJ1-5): DSGVTQTPKHLITATGQRVTLRCSPRSGDLSVYWYQQSLDQGLQFLIQYYNGEERAKGNILERFSAQQFPDLHSELNLSSLELGDSALYFCASRGGQDGNQPQHFGDGTRLSIL.

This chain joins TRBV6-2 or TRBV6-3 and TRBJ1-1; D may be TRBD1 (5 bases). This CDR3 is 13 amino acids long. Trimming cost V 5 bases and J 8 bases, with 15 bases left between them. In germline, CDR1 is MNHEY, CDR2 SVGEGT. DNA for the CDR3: TGTGCCAGCAGTGAGACAGTCCTTTGGGAAGCTTTCTTT. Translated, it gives CASSETVLWEAFF.

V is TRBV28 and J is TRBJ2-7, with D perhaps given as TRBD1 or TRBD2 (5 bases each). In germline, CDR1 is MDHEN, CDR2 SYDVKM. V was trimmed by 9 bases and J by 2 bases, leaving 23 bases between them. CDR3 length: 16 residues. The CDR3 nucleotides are TGTGCCAGTACCGGGGCGAATGGGAGACTCGCCTACGAGCAGTACTTC. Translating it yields CASTGANGRLAYEQYF.

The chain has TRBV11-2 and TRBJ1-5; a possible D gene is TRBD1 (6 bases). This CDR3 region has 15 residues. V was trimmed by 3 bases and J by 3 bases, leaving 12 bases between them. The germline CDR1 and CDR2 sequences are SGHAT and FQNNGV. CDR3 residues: CASSFTGSDNQPQHF. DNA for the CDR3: TGTGCCAGCAGCTTTACAGGGTCGGACAATCAGCCCCAGCATTTT.

This CDR3 reads CASSHFRLAGNTGELFF. CDR3 bases: TGTGCCAGCTCCCACTTCAGACTAGCGGGGAACACCGGGGAGCTGTTTTTT. This chain connects TRBV18 to TRBJ2-2; 10 bases map to TRBD2. The ends lost 6 bases at V and 1 base at J; junction bases unmatched: 8. Germline V lookup: CDR1 KGHSH, CDR2 LQKENI. The CDR3 extends over 17 amino acids.

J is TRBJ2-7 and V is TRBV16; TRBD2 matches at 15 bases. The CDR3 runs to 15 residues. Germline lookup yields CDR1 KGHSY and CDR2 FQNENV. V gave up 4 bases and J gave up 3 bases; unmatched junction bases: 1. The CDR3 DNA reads TGTGCCAGCAGCCCGGGACTAGCGGGAGGCTACGAGCAGTACTTC. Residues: CASSPGLAGGYEQYF.

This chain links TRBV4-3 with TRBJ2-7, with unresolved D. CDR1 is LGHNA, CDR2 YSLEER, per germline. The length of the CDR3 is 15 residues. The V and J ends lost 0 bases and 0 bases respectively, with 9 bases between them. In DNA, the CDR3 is TGCGCCAGCAGCCAAGATAGGCAGGTCTCCTACGAGCAGTACTTC. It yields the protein CASSQDRQVSYEQYF.

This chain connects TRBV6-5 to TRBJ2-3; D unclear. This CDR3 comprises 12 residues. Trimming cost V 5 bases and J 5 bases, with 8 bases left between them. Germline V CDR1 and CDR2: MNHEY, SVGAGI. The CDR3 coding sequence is TGTGCCAGCAGTAGCACTCAAGATACGCAGTATTTT. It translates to CASSSTQDTQYF.

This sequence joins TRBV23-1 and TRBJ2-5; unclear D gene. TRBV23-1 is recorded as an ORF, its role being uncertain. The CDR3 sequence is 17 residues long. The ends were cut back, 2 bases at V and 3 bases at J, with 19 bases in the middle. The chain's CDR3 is CASSQNLRADHKETQYF. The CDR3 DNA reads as TGCGCCAGCAGTCAAAACCTACGGGCAGACCATAAAGAGACCCAGTACTTC.

The CDR3 protein is CASRSVEGAIFPGAFF. The CDR3 DNA is TGTGCCAGCAGGTCGGTAGAGGGGGCGATCTTCCCGGGCGCTTTCTTT. This chain joins TRBV28 and TRBJ1-1, with 7 bases fitting TRBD1. After removal of 6 bases from V and 11 bases from J, the junction contained 21 bases not matched to a gene. The CDR3 runs to 16 residues. Germline V gene sequence: CDR1 MDHEN, CDR2 SYDVKM.

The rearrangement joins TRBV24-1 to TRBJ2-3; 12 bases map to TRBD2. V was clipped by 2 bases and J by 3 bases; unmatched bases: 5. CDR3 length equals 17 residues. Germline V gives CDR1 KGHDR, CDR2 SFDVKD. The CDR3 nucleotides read TGTGCCACCAGTGATTCCGGACTAGCGGGGTTGACAGATACGCAGTATTTT. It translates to CATSDSGLAGLTDTQYF.

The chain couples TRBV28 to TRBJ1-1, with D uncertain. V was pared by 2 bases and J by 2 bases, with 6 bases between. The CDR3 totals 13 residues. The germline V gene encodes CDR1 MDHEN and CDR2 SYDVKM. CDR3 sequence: CASSLRDNTEAFF. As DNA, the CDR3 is TGTGCCAGCAGTTTACGGGATAACACTGAAGCTTTCTTT.

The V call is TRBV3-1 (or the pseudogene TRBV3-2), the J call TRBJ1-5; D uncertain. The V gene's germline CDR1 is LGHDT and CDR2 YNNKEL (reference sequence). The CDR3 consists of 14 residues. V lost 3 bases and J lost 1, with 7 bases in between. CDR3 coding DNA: TGTGCCAGCAGCCAGGACGTAAGCAATCAGCCCCAGCATTTT. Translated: CASSQDVSNQPQHF.

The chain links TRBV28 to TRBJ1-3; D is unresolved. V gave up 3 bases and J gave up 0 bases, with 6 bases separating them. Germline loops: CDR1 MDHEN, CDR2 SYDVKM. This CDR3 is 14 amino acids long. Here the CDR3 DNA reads TGTGCCAGCAGTTTCCAATACTCTGGAAACACCATATATTTT. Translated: CASSFQYSGNTIYF.